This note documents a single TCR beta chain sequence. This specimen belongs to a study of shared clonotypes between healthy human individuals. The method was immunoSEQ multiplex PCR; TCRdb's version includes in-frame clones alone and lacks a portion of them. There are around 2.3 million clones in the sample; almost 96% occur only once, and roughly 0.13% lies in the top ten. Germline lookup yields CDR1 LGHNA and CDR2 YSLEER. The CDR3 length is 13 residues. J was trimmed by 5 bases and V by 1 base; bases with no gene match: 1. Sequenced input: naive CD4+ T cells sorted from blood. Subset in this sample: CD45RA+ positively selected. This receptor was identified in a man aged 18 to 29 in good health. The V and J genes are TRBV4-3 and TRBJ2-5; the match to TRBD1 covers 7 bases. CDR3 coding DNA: TGCGCCAGCAGCCAAGCCAGGGGGGAGACCCAGTACTTC. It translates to CASSQARGETQYF.